Below, 25 T cell receptor beta chains from the same sample are listed, as sequenced in a study of blood T cell repertoires in COVID-19 (dated by TCRdb to 2019 to 2021). Library preparation used the immunoSEQ multiplex PCR assay. TCRdb stores this immuneACCESS table with in-frame sequences only. Part of the clones is absent; in the studies checked, under half of the shortfall reflects unresolved V genes, and no reason is known for the rest. This sample lists over 200,000 clones; about 83% were detected once. The top ten constitute around 5.4% of the sample. Sample: peripheral blood. The receptor source for this set is a man of 80 years or more with acute or convalescent COVID-19.

V is TRBV18 and J is TRBJ2-1; 11 positions match TRBD2. Germline CDR1 KGHSH, CDR2 LQKENI. V lost 0 bases and J lost 7; bases outside the gene matches: 8. This CDR3 region has 17 residues. DNA for the CDR3: TGTGCCAGCTCACCACCGTTTCTAGCGGGAGGTCTGAATGAGCAGTTCTTC. Translated: CASSPPFLAGGLNEQFF.

The chain combines TRBV28 with TRBJ1-2, with 7 bases lining up with TRBD1. V shed 7 bases and J 8 bases; nucleotides not matched to a gene: 7. This CDR3 is 12 amino acids long. In germline, CDR1 is MDHEN, CDR2 SYDVKM. The CDR3 DNA reads TGTGCCAGCACCGAACGACAGGGAGGCTACACCTTC. As protein: CASTERQGGYTF.

V usage is TRBV6-1 and J usage is TRBJ2-1, with D uncertain. Trimming removed 2 bases from V and 10 bases from J, with 15 bases in between. CDR3 length: 14 residues. Germline V gene sequence: CDR1 MNHNS, CDR2 SASEGT. CDR3 bases: TGTGCCAGCAGTGAACTATATCAGACTCCCGAGCAGTTCTTC. This encodes CASSELYQTPEQFF.

This chain joins TRBV9 and TRBJ2-4, with 12 bases fitting TRBD2. The J segment lost 0 bases and the V segment lost 3 bases, leaving 4 bases of the junction unmatched. The V gene's germline CDR1 is SGDLS and CDR2 YYNGEE. The length of the CDR3 is 17 residues. The CDR3 bases are TGTGCCAGCAGCGGGACTAGCGGGGAAGAAGCCAAAAACATTCAGTACTTC. Translating gives CASSGTSGEEAKNIQYF.

This clone was observed a handful of times. CDR3 DNA: TGTGCCATCAGTGAGACAGGGGCAGTCACTGAAGCTTTCTTT. Its protein product is CAISETGAVTEAFF. J is TRBJ1-1 and V is TRBV10-3; the match to TRBD1 covers 7 bases. J lost 4 bases, V lost 2 bases, and 4 bases had no gene match. The CDR3 consists of 14 residues. Germline V lookup: CDR1 ENHRY, CDR2 SYGVKD.

V and J are TRBV7-2 and TRBJ2-7; TRBD2 matches 10 bases. With V trimmed by 5 bases and J by 5 bases, 15 bases remained unmatched. Germline loops: CDR1 SGHTA, CDR2 FQGNSA. This CDR3 has 17 residues. The CDR3: CASSPDRGAGGHHEQYF. CDR3 DNA sequence: TGTGCCAGCAGCCCCGACCGGGGAGCGGGGGGGCACCACGAGCAGTACTTC.

In this sample, this clone turned up a few times. The chain recombines TRBV5-1 with TRBJ2-5, with 12 bases identical to TRBD2. Germline values: CDR1 SGHRS, CDR2 YFSETQ. With 1 base clipped from V and 2 bases from J, the junction kept 6 bases outside the gene matches. This CDR3 has 17 amino acids. The CDR3 region is CASSLSLAGGPQETQYF. CDR3 nucleotides: TGCGCCAGCAGCTTGTCGCTAGCGGGGGGGCCTCAAGAGACCCAGTACTTC.

The chain joins TRBV10-3 to TRBJ1-2; D ambiguous. Trimming left V 10 bases short and J 4 bases short, with 16 bases between. Germline V CDR1 and CDR2: ENHRY, SYGVKD. The CDR3 covers 13 residues. The CDR3 spells CATTNRDLYGYTF. The CDR3 nucleotides read TGTGCCACCACAAACAGAGACCTCTATGGCTACACCTTC.

The chain uses TRBV5-6 and TRBJ2-1, with D possibly matching TRBD2 (5 bases). CDR1 and CDR2 (germline): SGHDT, YYEEEE. The V and J ends lost 5 bases and 7 bases respectively, with 7 bases between them. The CDR3 loop spans 11 amino acids. CDR3 amino acids: CASRRLNEQFF. The CDR3 coding sequence is TGTGCCAGCAGGCGACTAAATGAGCAGTTCTTC.

The rearrangement links TRBV6-1 to TRBJ1-4; no clear D. Germline-derived CDR1 and CDR2 are MNHNS and SASEGT. CDR3 length: 15 residues. V was pared by 2 bases and J by 7 bases, with 14 bases between. Here the CDR3 reads CASSEIRSQGEKLFF. The CDR3, as DNA: TGTGCCAGCAGTGAAATCCGGAGCCAAGGTGAAAAACTGTTTTTT.

CDR3 region: CASSYGGAGKTDTQYF. The CDR3 nucleotides read TGTGCCAGCAGCTACGGGGGGGCCGGAAAGACAGATACGCAGTATTTT. The chain is built from TRBV5-4 and TRBJ2-3, with 8 bases identical to TRBD2. V was pared by 3 bases and J by 3 bases, with 9 bases of the junction left unmatched. In germline, CDR1 is SGHNT, CDR2 YYREEE (reference sequence). The CDR3 is 16 amino acids. The variable domain in full, completed from reference TRBV5-4 and TRBJ2-3, reads ETGVTQSPTHLIKTRGQQVTLRCSSQSGHNTVSWYQQALGQGPQFIFQYYREEENGRGNFPPRFSGLQFPNYSSELNVNALELDDSALYLCASSYGGAGKTDTQYFGPGTRLTVL.

This clone was observed once. The chain has TRBV6-2 or TRBV6-3 and TRBJ1-5; D unclear. V gave up 6 bases and J gave up 7 bases, with 10 bases separating them. This CDR3 region has 12 residues. Germline V gives CDR1 MNHEY, CDR2 SVGEGT. The CDR3 loop reads CASSRYKQPQHF. For the CDR3, the DNA is TGTGCCAGCAGCAGATACAAACAGCCCCAGCATTTT.

The genes are TRBV19 and TRBJ1-1, with TRBD1 as a possible D gene (5 bases). Looked up from germline, CDR1 is LNHDA and CDR2 is SQIVND (reference sequence). Trimming pared 5 bases from V and 11 bases from J, leaving 15 bases between. The CDR3 loop spans 12 amino acids. The CDR3 region is CASSVPGGDAFF. Written as DNA, the CDR3 is TGTGCCAGTAGTGTTCCCGGCGGGGACGCTTTCTTT.

The chain is built from TRBV19 and TRBJ1-5; D is unclear. With 1 base removed from V and 4 bases from J, the gap between germline ends came to 17 bases. Germline V gives CDR1 LNHDA, CDR2 SQIVND (reference sequence). CDR3 size: 17 residues. The CDR3 DNA reads TGTGCCAGTAGTATAGGTCCGGGTGCCGGCTTTAATCAGCCCCAGCATTTT. It is translated as CASSIGPGAGFNQPQHF.

The chain employs TRBV2 and TRBJ2-7, with 9 bases fitting TRBD1. V lost 7 bases and J lost 4; bases outside the gene matches: 8. Looked up from germline, CDR1 is SNHLY and CDR2 is FYNNEI. The CDR3 has 14 residues. CDR3 sequence reads: CASNAGTGSYEQYF. The DNA for the CDR3 is TGTGCCAGCAACGCCGGGACAGGGTCGTACGAGCAGTACTTC.

This clone was recorded only once. This rearrangement joins TRBV3-1 (or the pseudogene TRBV3-2) to TRBJ2-5; TRBD2 matches at 7 bases. V gave up 0 bases and J gave up 2 bases; unmatched junction bases: 9. There are 17 residues in the CDR3. Germline-derived CDR1 and CDR2 are LGHDT and YNNKEL (reference sequence). The CDR3: CASSQDLSRGGQETQYF. In nucleotides, the CDR3 is TGTGCCAGCAGCCAAGATTTGAGTCGCGGGGGACAAGAGACCCAGTACTTC.

This chain connects TRBV5-1 to TRBJ2-3; TRBD2 matches 8 bases. Germline values: CDR1 SGHRS, CDR2 YFSETQ. The CDR3 has 15 residues. Trimming removed 3 bases from V and 5 bases from J; junction bases left unmatched: 8. The CDR3 region has the DNA TGCGCCAGCAGCTCCCCGGGACTAGGAAGAGATACGCAGTATTTT. It encodes CASSSPGLGRDTQYF. Full variable domain (missing parts from reference TRBV5-1 and TRBJ2-3): KAGVTQTPRYLIKTRGQQVTLSCSPISGHRSVSWYQQTPGQGLQFLFEYFSETQRNKGNFPGRFSGRQFSNSRSEMNVSTLELGDSALYLCASSSPGLGRDTQYFGPGTRLTVL.

The chain carries TRBV6-4 and TRBJ2-3, with TRBD2 matching over 13 bases. The CDR3 spans 16 residues. The V gene's germline CDR1 is MRHNA and CDR2 SNTAGT. Trimming took 0 bases from V and 6 from J; bases not matched to a gene: 3. The CDR3 spells CASSDSGTSGADTQYF. DNA of the CDR3: TGTGCCAGCAGTGACTCGGGGACTAGCGGGGCGGATACGCAGTATTTT.

The chain couples TRBV2 to TRBJ2-3; 10 bases align to TRBD2. There are 14 residues in the CDR3. Germline-derived CDR1 and CDR2 are SNHLY and FYNNEI. J gave up 2 bases and V 6 bases, and 2 bases lay outside the gene matches. CDR3 loop: CASRLAGHTDTQYF. CDR3 nucleotides: TGTGCCAGCAGACTAGCGGGGCACACAGATACGCAGTATTTT.

About this clone itself: At one end, the junction sequence differs from germline, possibly due to a read error. The J gene is TRBJ2-7, the V gene TRBV10-3; 10 positions match TRBD1. Germline V gene lookup returns CDR1 ENHRY and CDR2 SYGVKD. The CDR3 is 14 amino acids. The CDR3 spells CAICEGQGSYEQYF. The CDR3 bases are TGTGCCATCTGTGAGGGACAGGGGTCCTACGAGCAGTACTTC.

The CDR3 nucleotides are TGTGCCAGTAGTCCCCGCGGGCAGATACACAATGAGCAGTTCTTC. Translation gives CASSPRGQIHNEQFF. V usage is TRBV19 and J usage is TRBJ2-1; a possible D gene is TRBD2 (5 bases). Germline assignment: CDR1 LNHDA and CDR2 SQIVND (reference sequence). The V gene lost 5 bases and the J gene lost 5 bases, with 16 bases spanning the gap. CDR3 size: 15 residues. The entire variable domain, with the rest obtained from reference TRBV19 and TRBJ2-1, is as follows: DGGITQSPKYLFRKEGQNVTLSCEQNLNHDAMYWYRQDPGQGLRLIYYSQIVNDFQKGDIAEGYSVSREKKESFPLTVTSAQKNPTAFYLCASSPRGQIHNEQFFGPGTRLTVL.

This sequence joins TRBV28 and TRBJ2-6, with 8 bases that match TRBD1. The germline CDR1 and CDR2 sequences are MDHEN and SYDVKM. The CDR3 extends over 17 amino acids. V shed 4 bases and J 2 bases; nucleotides not matched to a gene: 7. The CDR3 nucleotides read TGTGCCAGCAGTTCCCAGGGGGCGTTGACTGGGGCCAACGTCCTGACTTTC. Amino acid sequence: CASSSQGALTGANVLTF.

This rearrangement joins TRBV9 to TRBJ2-5; TRBD2 aligns across 14 bases. CDR3 length equals 14 residues. Trimming removed 0 bases from V and 10 bases from J; junction bases left unmatched: 2. Germline CDR1 SGDLS, CDR2 YYNGEE. The CDR3 sequence: CASSVEGLAGVQYF. CDR3 coding DNA: TGTGCCAGCAGCGTAGAGGGACTAGCGGGGGTCCAGTACTTC.

The chain is built from TRBV7-2 and TRBJ2-5; the D gene is possibly TRBD2 (5 bases). The CDR3 has 17 residues. Germline lookup yields CDR1 SGHTA and CDR2 FQGNSA. V lost 3 bases to trimming and J lost 2 bases, with 19 bases between them. In DNA, the CDR3 is TGTGCCAGCAGCTTGTGGAGTGGTAGGGAGAGTCAAGAGACCCAGTACTTC. It yields the protein CASSLWSGRESQETQYF.

J is TRBJ2-1 and V is TRBV19; TRBD2 is a possible D gene (6 bases). The germline V and J ends were trimmed by 5 bases and 7 bases, with 15 bases remaining between them. The germline V gene encodes CDR1 LNHDA and CDR2 SQIVND (reference sequence). This CDR3 contains 14 residues. CDR3 region: CASSLRGSGNEQFF. The CDR3 nucleotides are TGTGCCAGTAGTCTCCGGGGGAGCGGGAATGAGCAGTTCTTC.